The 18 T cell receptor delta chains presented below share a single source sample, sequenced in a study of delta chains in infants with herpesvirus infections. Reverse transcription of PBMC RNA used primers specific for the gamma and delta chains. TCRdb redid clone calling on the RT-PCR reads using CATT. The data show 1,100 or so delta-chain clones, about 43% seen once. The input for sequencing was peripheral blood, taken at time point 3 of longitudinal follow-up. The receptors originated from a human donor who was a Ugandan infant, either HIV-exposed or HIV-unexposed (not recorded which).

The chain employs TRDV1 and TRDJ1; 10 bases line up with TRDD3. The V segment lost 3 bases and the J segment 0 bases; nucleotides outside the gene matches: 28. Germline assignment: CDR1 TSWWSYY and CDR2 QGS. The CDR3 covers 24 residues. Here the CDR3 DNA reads TGTGCTCTTGGGGATGCCCATTTCGATTCTTGGGGGATACCCCTGAAATTTTACACCGATAAACTCATCTTT. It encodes CALGDAHFDSWGIPLKFYTDKLIF.

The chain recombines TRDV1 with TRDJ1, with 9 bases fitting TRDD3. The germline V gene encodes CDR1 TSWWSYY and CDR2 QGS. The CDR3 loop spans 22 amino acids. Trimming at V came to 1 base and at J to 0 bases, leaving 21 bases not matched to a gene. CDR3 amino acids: CALGEPPSGGDWGKEDTDKLIF. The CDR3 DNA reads TGTGCTCTTGGGGAACCTCCTTCTGGGGGGGACTGGGGGAAGGAGGACACCGATAAACTCATCTTT.

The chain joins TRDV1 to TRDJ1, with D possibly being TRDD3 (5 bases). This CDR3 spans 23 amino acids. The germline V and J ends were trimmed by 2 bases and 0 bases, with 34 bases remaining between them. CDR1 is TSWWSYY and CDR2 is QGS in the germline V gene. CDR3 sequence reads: CALGEVGPSGVPGDTLYTDKLIF. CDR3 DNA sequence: TGTGCTCTTGGGGAAGTTGGGCCCTCGGGCGTTCCGGGAGATACCCTGTACACCGATAAACTCATCTTT.

The CDR3 spells CALGDRLPLLYWGIRDTDKLIF. In nucleotides, the CDR3 is TGTGCTCTTGGGGACCGTCTTCCCCTTTTGTACTGGGGGATACGGGACACCGATAAACTCATCTTT. This chain uses TRDV1 with TRDJ1, with TRDD3 matching over 13 bases. Trimming took 3 bases from V and 0 from J; bases not matched to a gene: 19. This CDR3 contains 22 residues. Looked up from germline, CDR1 is TSWWSYY and CDR2 is QGS.

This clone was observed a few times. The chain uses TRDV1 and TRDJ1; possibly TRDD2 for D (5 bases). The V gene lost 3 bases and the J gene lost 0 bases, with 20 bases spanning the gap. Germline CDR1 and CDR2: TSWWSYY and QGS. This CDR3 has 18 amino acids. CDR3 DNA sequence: TGTGCTCTTGGGGACCATTGCCTTCTTCATCGGTACACCGATAAACTCATCTTT. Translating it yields CALGDHCLLHRYTDKLIF.

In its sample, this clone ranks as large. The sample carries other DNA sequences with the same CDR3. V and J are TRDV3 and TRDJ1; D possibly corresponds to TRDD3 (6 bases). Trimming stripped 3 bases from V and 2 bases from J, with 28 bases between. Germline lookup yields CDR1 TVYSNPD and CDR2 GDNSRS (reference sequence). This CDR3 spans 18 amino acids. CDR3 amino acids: CALSYWALYEGGTDKLIF. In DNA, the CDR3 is TGTGCCTTGTCGTACTGGGCCCTATACGAAGGCGGGACCGATAAACTCATCTTT. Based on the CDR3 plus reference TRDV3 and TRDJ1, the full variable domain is CDKVTQSSPDQTVASGSEVVLLCTYDTVYSNPDLFWYRIRPDYSFQFVFYGDNSRSEGADFTQGRFSVKHILTQKAFHLVISPVRTEDSATYYCALSYWALYEGGTDKLIFGKGTRVTVEP.

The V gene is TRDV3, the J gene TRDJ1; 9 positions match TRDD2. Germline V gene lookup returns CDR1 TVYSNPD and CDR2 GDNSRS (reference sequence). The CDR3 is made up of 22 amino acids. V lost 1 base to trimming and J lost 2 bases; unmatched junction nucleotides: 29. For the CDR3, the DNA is TGTGCCTTTACCCCCTGTCCTTCCTACGGATCCGTACTGGGGCCTTCGACCGATAAACTCATCTTT. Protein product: CAFTPCPSYGSVLGPSTDKLIF.

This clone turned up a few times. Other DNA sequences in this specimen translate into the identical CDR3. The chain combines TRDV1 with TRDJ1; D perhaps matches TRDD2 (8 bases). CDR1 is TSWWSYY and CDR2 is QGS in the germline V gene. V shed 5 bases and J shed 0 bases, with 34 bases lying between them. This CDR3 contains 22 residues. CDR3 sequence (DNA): TGTGCTCTTGGGCAAAAGCGCCTTCCTAGCCCAGTATGGTGGGGGAACACCGATAAACTCATCTTT. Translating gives CALGQKRLPSPVWWGNTDKLIF.

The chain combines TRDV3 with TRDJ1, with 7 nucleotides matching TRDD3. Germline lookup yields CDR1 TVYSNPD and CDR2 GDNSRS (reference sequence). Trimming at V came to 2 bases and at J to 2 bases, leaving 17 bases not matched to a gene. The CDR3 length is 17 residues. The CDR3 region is CAFAFCCGDRSTDKLIF. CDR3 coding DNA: TGTGCCTTTGCCTTCTGTTGTGGGGATAGGTCGACCGATAAACTCATCTTT.

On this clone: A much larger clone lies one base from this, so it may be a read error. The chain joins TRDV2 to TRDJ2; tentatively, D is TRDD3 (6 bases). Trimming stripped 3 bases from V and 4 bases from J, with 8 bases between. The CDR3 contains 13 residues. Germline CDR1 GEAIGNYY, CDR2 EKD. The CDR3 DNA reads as TGTGCCTGTGACGCCTGGGGGACAGCACAACTCTTCTTT. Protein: CACDAWGTAQLFF.

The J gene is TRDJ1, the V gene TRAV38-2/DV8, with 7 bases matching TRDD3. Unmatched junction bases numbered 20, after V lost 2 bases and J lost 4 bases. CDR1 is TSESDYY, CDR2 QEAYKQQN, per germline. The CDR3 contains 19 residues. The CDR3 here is CAYRSLPIPGDREGDKLIF. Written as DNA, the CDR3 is TGTGCTTATAGGAGTTTACCTATACCCGGGGATAGGGAGGGCGATAAACTCATCTTT.

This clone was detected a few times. CDR3 amino acids: CACDRLGDNADKLIF. The CDR3 nucleotides are TGTGCCTGTGATCGCCTGGGGGATAATGCCGATAAACTCATCTTT. The gene calls are TRDV2 and TRDJ1, with 10 nucleotides matching TRDD3. This CDR3 has 15 residues. The V and J ends lost 4 bases and 3 bases, in that order; junction bases with no gene match: 7. The V gene's germline CDR1 is GEAIGNYY and CDR2 EKD.

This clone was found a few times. The CDR3: CALGVPESSIWGILITDKLIF. The CDR3 DNA reads as TGTGCTCTTGGGGTCCCGGAGAGCTCAATCTGGGGGATATTAATTACCGATAAACTCATCTTT. The genes are TRDV1 and TRDJ1, with TRDD3 matching 10 bases. CDR1 TSWWSYY and CDR2 QGS come from the germline V gene. V dropped 4 bases and J dropped 2; count of bases not matched to a gene: 22. The CDR3 runs to 21 residues.

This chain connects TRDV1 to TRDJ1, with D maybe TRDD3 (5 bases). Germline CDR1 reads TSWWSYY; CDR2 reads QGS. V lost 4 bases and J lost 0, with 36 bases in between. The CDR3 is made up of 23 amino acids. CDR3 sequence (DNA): TGTGCTCTTGGGGTTCGTGTCCCCCCCCTTTTTCGCTTTGGCCTGGGAGACACCGATAAACTCATCTTT. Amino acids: CALGVRVPPLFRFGLGDTDKLIF.

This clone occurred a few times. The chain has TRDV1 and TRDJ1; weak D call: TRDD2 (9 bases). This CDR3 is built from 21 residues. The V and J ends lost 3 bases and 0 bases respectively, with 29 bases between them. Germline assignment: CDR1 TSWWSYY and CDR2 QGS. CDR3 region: CALGDLPSYGSGGENTDKLIF. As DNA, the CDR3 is TGTGCTCTTGGGGATTTGCCTTCCTACGGATCTGGGGGAGAAAACACCGATAAACTCATCTTT.

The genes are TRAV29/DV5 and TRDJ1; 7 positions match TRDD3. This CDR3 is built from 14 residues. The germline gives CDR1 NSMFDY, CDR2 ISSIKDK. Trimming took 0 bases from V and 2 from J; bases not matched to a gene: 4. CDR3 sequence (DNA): TGTGCAGCAAGCGCGCAGGGGGATACCGATAAACTCATCTTT. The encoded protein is CAASAQGDTDKLIF.

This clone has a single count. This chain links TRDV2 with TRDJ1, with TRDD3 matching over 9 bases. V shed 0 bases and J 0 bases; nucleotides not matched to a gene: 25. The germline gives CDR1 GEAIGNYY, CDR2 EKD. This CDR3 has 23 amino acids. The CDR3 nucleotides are TGTGCCTGTGACACCGTGACCGTTCTACCCAACTGGGGGACCCTAGAGAACACCGATAAACTCATCTTT. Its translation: CACDTVTVLPNWGTLENTDKLIF.

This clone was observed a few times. The CDR3 region is CALEGPTPTFEYWGMQQTSIHTDKLIF. The CDR3, as DNA: TGTGCTCTTGAAGGACCGACTCCTACTTTCGAGTACTGGGGGATGCAACAGACTAGTATTCACACCGATAAACTCATCTTT. This rearrangement joins TRDV1 to TRDJ1; 10 nucleotides align to TRDD3. Germline values: CDR1 TSWWSYY, CDR2 QGS. Losses at the gene ends were 7 bases for V and 0 bases for J; bases not matched to a gene: 41. This CDR3 contains 27 residues.